This entry features one T cell receptor (beta chain) sequence. The antigen is undetermined. The data are from a study of T cell responses to AZD1222 COVID-19 vaccine. Study findings and constraints: Baseline seropositivity occurred in only a handful of AZD1222 recipients. The CD4 TCRs associated with vaccination extended across spike and predominated at 160-218 and 743-854. In all cases, repertoires were sampled only after the peak T cell response.

Germline assignment: CDR1 MNHEY and CDR2 SMNVEV (reference sequence). Trimming cost V 7 bases and J 4 bases, with 16 bases left between them. The CDR3 sequence is 14 residues long. Measured with immunoSEQ multiplex PCR; TCRdb has only the in-frame clones, and not every one. The sample lists roughly 150,000 clones, less than 95% occurring once. The chain employs TRBV27 and TRBJ1-2, with D maybe TRBD1 (6 bases). Source: peripheral blood, taken on day 0 of AZD1222 vaccination. The clonotype comes from an adult in good health. In DNA form, the CDR3 reads TGTGCCAGCAAAGGACGGGGGGCGTCCTATGGCTACACCTTC. It translates to CASKGRGASYGYTF.